This T cell receptor beta chain was recorded in a study of T cell repertoires in cytomegalovirus infection. TCRdb redid the calling of the reads with MiXCR, one entry per CDR3 protein. Among about 180,000 distinct CDR3 sequences listed, approximately 15% were seen once. The CDR3 is made up of 14 amino acids. Germline V CDR1 and CDR2: SNHLY, FYNNEI. The V gene end was trimmed by 7 bases and the J gene end by 4 bases; junction bases not matched to a gene: 9. Study-wide results and limits: In two of eight donors, the top clonotype was HLA-C-restricted CMV-specific. Cumulative frequency (of public TCR beta family members) identified carriers of CMV plus the relevant HLA.

This clonotype came up many times. Its specificity is not known. Sequenced input: PBMCs. The receptor comes from a human donor in good health (CMV status not recorded). Some clones in this sample may be carry-over from other donors' samples. The chain joins TRBV2 to TRBJ2-7, with 8 bases matching TRBD1. CDR3: CASILRQGAYEQYF. CDR3 sequence (DNA): TGTGCCAGCATCCTTCGGCAGGGGGCATACGAGCAGTACTTC.